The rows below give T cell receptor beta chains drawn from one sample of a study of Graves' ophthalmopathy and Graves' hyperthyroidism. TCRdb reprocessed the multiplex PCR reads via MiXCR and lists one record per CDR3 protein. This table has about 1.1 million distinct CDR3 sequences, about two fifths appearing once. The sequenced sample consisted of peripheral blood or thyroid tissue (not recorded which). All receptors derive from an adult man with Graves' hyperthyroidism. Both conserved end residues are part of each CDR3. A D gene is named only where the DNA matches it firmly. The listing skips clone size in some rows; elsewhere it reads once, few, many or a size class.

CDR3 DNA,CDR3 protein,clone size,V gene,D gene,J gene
TGTGCCAGCAGTTTTAGGCAGGGACAGGGGGCCTACGAGCAGTACTTC,CASSFRQGQGAYEQYF,once,TRBV2,TRBD1,TRBJ2-7
TGCGCCAGCAGCTTGCCTAAGGTGAACACTGAAGCTTTCTTT,CASSLPKVNTEAFF,many,TRBV5-1,.,TRBJ1-1
TGCAGTGCTAGAGCTGGGGGCGATCAGCCCCAGCATTTT,CSARAGGDQPQHF,.,TRBV20-1,.,TRBJ1-5
TGCGCCAGCAGCTTGGAGGGGACTAGCAATCAGCCCCAGTACTTC,CASSLEGTSNQPQYF,.,TRBV7-2,TRBD2,TRBJ2-5
TGTGCCACCAGCAGAGAACACTCTGGGGCCAACGTCCTGACTTTC,CATSREHSGANVLTF,many,TRBV15,.,TRBJ2-6
TGCAGCGTGGAGCCGGGAACGAGCTCTGGAAACACCATATATTTT,CSVEPGTSSGNTIYF,few,TRBV29-1,.,TRBJ1-3
TGTGCCAGCAGACACAGGGGCCTGCAGGGGGGAAGCACTGAAGCTTTCTTT,CASRHRGLQGGSTEAFF,.,TRBV12-3/TRBV12-4,TRBD1,TRBJ1-1
TGTGCCAGCAGTTACTCCCAGGACCGGGGGGGTCAGCCCCAGCATTTT,CASSYSQDRGGQPQHF,.,TRBV2,.,TRBJ1-5
TGTGCCAGTAGTACCCCAGGAGGGAATGGAGAGACCCAGTACTTC,CASSTPGGNGETQYF,.,TRBV19,.,TRBJ2-5
TGTGCCAGCAGCCAGGACGTCCTCCCTACCTACGAGCAGTACTTC,CASSQDVLPTYEQYF,.,TRBV7-2,.,TRBJ2-7
TGTGCCAGCAGTTTACAGACTAGCGGTACCTACGAGCAGTACTTC,CASSLQTSGTYEQYF,.,TRBV12-3/TRBV12-4,TRBD2,TRBJ2-7
TGTGCCAGCAGCTTAGGGGCGCTCGGCCAGTACTTC,CASSLGALGQYF,once,TRBV11-2,.,TRBJ2-5
TGTGCCAGCAGCTTGGGGCTTGGTGGGGACTACGAGCAGTACTTC,CASSLGLGGDYEQYF,few,TRBV5-6,.,TRBJ2-7
TGCGCCAGCAGCTTGGAGATAGGGGCGAACACTGAAGCTTTCTTT,CASSLEIGANTEAFF,.,TRBV5-1,.,TRBJ1-1
TGTGCCAGCGGGGGGACAGGGACCTCTGGAAACACCATATATTTT,CASGGTGTSGNTIYF,.,TRBV11-2,TRBD1,TRBJ1-3
TGCAGCGTTGAACGGGCAGGGAAAACTCAGTACTTC,CSVERAGKTQYF,.,TRBV29-1,.,TRBJ2-5
TGTGCCAGCAGCTTGGGCCCGCCACCTTCACCCCTCCACTTT,CASSLGPPPSPLHF,.,TRBV11-3,.,TRBJ1-6
TGTGCCAGCAGCTCCAGGGGACTAGCGGGAGCAGGGTCAGAGACCCAGTACTTC,CASSSRGLAGAGSETQYF,.,TRBV13,TRBD2,TRBJ2-5
TGTGCCAGCAGCGCGCAAACAGGGAGGGACGGGAATGAAAAACTGTTTTTT,CASSAQTGRDGNEKLFF,.,TRBV9,.,TRBJ1-4
TGTGCCAGCAGTGAAGTGAGGGTATTCAGCACTGAAGCTTTCTTT,CASSEVRVFSTEAFF,many,TRBV2,.,TRBJ1-1